The 14 T cell receptor beta chains reported below all come from one sample, sequenced in a study of early T cells in non-severe SARS-CoV-2 infection. TCRdb analysed the 5' RACE reads with MiXCR anew, one entry per CDR3 protein. The sample comprises about 64,000 distinct CDR3 sequences, 10% to 15% of which are singletons, and over 1.3% rests with the top ten. The sample was whole blood, taken at baseline. These receptor sequences come from an adult who was a healthcare worker with PCR-confirmed SARS-CoV-2 infection or an uninfected control (not recorded which).

J is TRBJ2-3 and V is TRBV6-1; TRBD2 aligns across 13 bases. The trim removed 8 bases at V and 7 bases at J, leaving 9 bases unmatched. This CDR3 region has 15 residues. The V gene's germline CDR1 is MNHNS and CDR2 SASEGT. The CDR3 here is CASAGTSGGANTQYF. CDR3 nucleotides: TGTGCCAGCGCGGGAACTAGCGGGGGGGCAAATACGCAGTATTTT.

This clonotype was found many times. The chain employs TRBV20-1 and TRBJ2-1, with 12 bases identical to TRBD2. CDR3 size: 16 residues. Trimming took 6 bases from V and 3 from J; bases not matched to a gene: 9. Germline V lookup: CDR1 DFQATT, CDR2 SNEGSKA (reference sequence). CDR3 bases: TGCAGTGCCCGAACCCGGACTAGCGGGGACTACAATGAGCAGTTCTTC. Translating it yields CSARTRTSGDYNEQFF.

There are many counts of this clonotype. The chain links TRBV28 to TRBJ2-6; 10 positions match TRBD1. Germline loops: CDR1 MDHEN, CDR2 SYDVKM. V shed 5 bases and J 12 bases; nucleotides not matched to a gene: 10. This CDR3 is 15 amino acids long. For the CDR3, the DNA is TGTGCCAGCAGTGGAGGGACAGGGGCCTTGCTCGTCCTGACTTTC. It yields the protein CASSGGTGALLVLTF.

J is TRBJ1-2 and V is TRBV7-9, with TRBD1 matching 12 bases. The CDR3 is 23 residues long. Germline V gene data show CDR1 as SEHNR and CDR2 as FQNEAQ (reference sequence). The V and J ends lost 3 bases and 5 bases, in that order; junction bases with no gene match: 28. The DNA for the CDR3 is TGTGCCAGCAGCTTTGGGGCCGGGACAGGGGGCGATGTAAAAAGCTCTTCGCCTTATGGCTACACCTTC. Translation gives CASSFGAGTGGDVKSSSPYGYTF.

The V and J genes are TRBV6-6 and TRBJ2-1; D gene uncertain. This CDR3 is 13 amino acids long. Trimming left V 4 bases short and J 7 bases short, with 11 bases between. Germline V gene sequence: CDR1 MNHNY, CDR2 SVGAGI (reference sequence). The DNA for the CDR3 is TGTGCCAGCAGTTCGCAGGATAGGAATGAGCAGTTCTTC. This sequence encodes CASSSQDRNEQFF.

The chain uses TRBV27 and TRBJ1-6; perhaps TRBD1 as D (5 bases). The germline CDR1 and CDR2 sequences are MNHEY and SMNVEV (reference sequence). Between the trimmed V and J ends, which lost 6 bases and 8 bases, there was a span of 14 bases. The CDR3 has 14 amino acids. Written as DNA, the CDR3 is TGTGCCAGCAGCCGTCGCGGGGGGGATTCACCCCTCCACTTT. This codes for CASSRRGGDSPLHF.

This clonotype showed up many times. V usage is TRBV27 and J usage is TRBJ2-7, with D perhaps given as TRBD1 or TRBD2 (5 bases each). Per germline, CDR1 MNHEY and CDR2 SMNVEV (reference sequence). The V and J ends lost 5 bases and 2 bases respectively, with 16 bases between them. The CDR3 is 15 residues long. CDR3 coding DNA: TGTGCCAGCAGTCGGGGTGGGACGGTCGCCTACGAGCAGTACTTC. Translated: CASSRGGTVAYEQYF.

The CDR3 region has the DNA TGTGCCAGCTCCCCCTCACTGGGAGCTTTCTTT. Amino acid sequence: CASSPSLGAFF. The chain has TRBV6-1 and TRBJ1-1, with D unclear. Germline CDR1 and CDR2: MNHNS and SASEGT. V was clipped by 8 bases and J by 10 bases, with 14 bases between them. This CDR3 region has 11 residues.

This chain links TRBV2 with TRBJ2-3; 12 nucleotides line up with TRBD2. The junction had 22 bases not matched to a gene; V was cut back by 6 bases and J by 6 bases. CDR1 and CDR2 from the germline V gene are SNHLY and FYNNEI. This CDR3 is 20 amino acids long. The DNA of the CDR3 is TGTGCCAGCAGCCCAACAATCCTGACTAGCGGGGGATTCTTCCGGGATACGCAGTATTTT. Translated, it gives CASSPTILTSGGFFRDTQYF. Variable domain in full (rest from reference TRBV2 and TRBJ2-3): EPEVTQTPSHQVTQMGQEVILRCVPISNHLYFYWYRQILGQKVEFLVSFYNNEISEKSEIFDDQFSVERPDGSNFTLKIRSTKLEDSAMYFCASSPTILTSGGFFRDTQYFGPGTRLTVL.

This clonotype was seen a few times. V usage is TRBV28 and J usage is TRBJ2-3; 11 bases map to TRBD2. Germline-derived CDR1 and CDR2 are MDHEN and SYDVKM. The ends lost 6 bases at V and 0 bases at J; junction bases unmatched: 11. The CDR3 totals 18 residues. The CDR3 DNA sequence: TGTGCCAGCAGAACTTGGATGACTAGCGGGGCAAGCACAGATACGCAGTATTTT. Translated: CASRTWMTSGASTDTQYF.

CDR3 sequence: CASSQITGGEYEQYF. The CDR3 DNA follows: TGTGCCAGCAGCCAAATAACAGGGGGCGAGTACGAGCAGTACTTC. The rearrangement joins TRBV14 to TRBJ2-7, with 9 nucleotides matching TRBD1. The germline V gene has CDR1 SGHDN and CDR2 FVKESK. CDR3 length equals 15 residues. Trimming removed 2 bases from V and 4 bases from J; junction bases left unmatched: 6.

This clonotype was detected a few times. The V gene is TRBV27, the J gene TRBJ2-1; no clear D. The V end was cut by 2 bases, the J end by 2 bases, with 13 bases between. The CDR3 is 16 residues long. CDR1 MNHEY and CDR2 SMNVEV come from the germline V gene (reference sequence). CDR3 in DNA: TGTGCCAGCAGTTTACAACGGTCAAAGGCCTACAATGAGCAGTTCTTC. Translating it yields CASSLQRSKAYNEQFF.

This clonotype showed up many times. This chain links TRBV20-1 with TRBJ2-6; D call uncertain. CDR3 length: 16 residues. CDR1 DFQATT and CDR2 SNEGSKA come from the germline V gene (reference sequence). With 1 base removed from V and 0 bases from J, the gap between germline ends came to 10 bases. This CDR3 reads CSARGLGISGANVLTF. CDR3 DNA sequence: TGCAGTGCTAGAGGCCTCGGAATCTCTGGGGCCAACGTCCTGACTTTC.

This clonotype turned up a few times. This sequence joins TRBV4-2 and TRBJ1-2, with D maybe TRBD1 (5 bases). There are 15 residues in the CDR3. V lost 4 bases to trimming and J lost 2 bases, with 14 bases between them. Germline V gene data show CDR1 as LGHNA and CDR2 as YNFKEQ. The chain's CDR3 is CASSLSRGPNYGYTF. The CDR3 DNA sequence: TGTGCCAGCAGCCTTAGCCGGGGACCCAACTATGGCTACACCTTC.